This T cell receptor (beta chain) was obtained from a study of a mutant IDH1 vaccine in newly diagnosed glioma. Study observations and caveats: Variations in leading peripheral T cell clonotypes appeared to have no connection with pseudoprogression.

Unmatched junction bases numbered 12, after V lost 5 bases and J lost 3 bases. The CDR3 spans 17 residues. The germline V gene encodes CDR1 SEHNR and CDR2 FQNEAQ (reference sequence). In the case of this clone: Its antigen is unidentified.

As for time point: week 11, during vaccination. Doses of 300 ug of mutant IDH1 20-mer peptide were given with topical imiquimod. Profiling relied on immunoSEQ multiplex PCR, and the TCRdb table lists in-frame clones only, not all of them. In the table there are 35,000 or so clones, over 70% of which are singletons. The chain employs TRBV7-9 and TRBJ2-7; 11 positions match TRBD1. Sequences were derived from peripheral blood mononuclear cells (PBMCs), sampled from a glioma patient whose treatment included an IDH1 peptide vaccine. This receptor was taken from a woman in her twenties or thirties with glioma. Some clones in this sample may be carry-over from other donors' samples. The CDR3 region has the DNA TGTGCCAGCAGCCCATCCTTGGACAGGGGGCATTACTACGAGCAGTACTTC. Translated: CASSPSLDRGHYYEQYF.